This is a list of T cell receptor beta chains from one sample in a study of blood T cell repertoires in COVID-19. The protocol was immunoSEQ multiplex PCR, while the TCRdb copy is restricted to in-frame clones and leaves out a portion. The sample contains approximately 100,000 clones, approximately 92% of which appear only once. The sample taken for sequencing was peripheral blood. The receptors stem from a man over 45 with active COVID-19. CDR3s include the opening cysteine and the closing phenylalanine or tryptophan. Each record gives: V gene, J gene, CDR3 protein.

>TRBV5-1|TRBJ1-1
CASSSGQPNTEAFF
>TRBV11-1|TRBJ2-7
CASSLGSGAWYEQYF
>TRBV7-3|TRBJ2-5
CASSLTGRERGETQYF
>TRBV6-1|TRBJ2-3
CASSEEVGGFTDTQYF
>TRBV4-1|TRBJ2-1
CASKKGTGNNEQFF
>TRBV19|TRBJ2-1
CASSIEPRGSYNEQFF
>TRBV2|TRBJ2-4
CASGRETLTKNIQYF
>TRBV7-3|TRBJ2-1
CASSPHGTSGYNEQFF
>TRBV7-9|TRBJ1-1
CASSLNNRDSEAFF
>TRBV28|TRBJ1-5
CASSLGGGTGGGQPQHF
>TRBV7-9|TRBJ2-1
CASSPGTNLGKFF
>TRBV11-2|TRBJ2-5
CASSSGQGRTQYF
>TRBV7-2|TRBJ2-1
CASSLAGSTGGYNEQFF
>TRBV9|TRBJ2-3
CASSLPGQSTDTQYF
>TRBV2|TRBJ2-7
CARGTSGSYEQYF
>TRBV7-3|TRBJ1-2
CASGDSYGYTF
>TRBV5-4|TRBJ1-5
CASSLGDRDGQPQHF
>TRBV3-1/TRBV3-2|TRBJ2-5
CASSQDYPGTGGRETQYF
>TRBV30|TRBJ1-5
CAWSHTESNQPQHF
>TRBV7-3|TRBJ2-2
CASSADRVANTGELFF
>TRBV7-9|TRBJ2-1
CASSFQDSYNEQFF
>TRBV3-1/TRBV3-2|TRBJ2-1
CASSQAGLAVYNEQFF
>TRBV5-3|TRBJ1-2
CARSLGRHREDYGYTF
>TRBV3-1/TRBV3-2|TRBJ1-4
CASSQYAEVEKLFF
>TRBV7-2|TRBJ1-3
CASSRDRAGNTIYF
>TRBV4-1|TRBJ1-5
CASSHGTGGVLGNQPQHF
>TRBV27|TRBJ2-2
CASSLFGQGVMVTGELFF
>TRBV29-1|TRBJ1-2
CSVDTSNYGYTF
>TRBV30|TRBJ2-7
CAWSVSLYEQYF
>TRBV4-1|TRBJ2-3
CASSRFLDSPDTQYF
>TRBV19|TRBJ2-4
CASSPPLGSQGNIQYF
>TRBV18|TRBJ1-4
CASSWTADTGRVLFF
>TRBV5-1|TRBJ1-2
CASSYRGAAGGYTF
>TRBV19|TRBJ1-2
CATSLGSLEGYTF
>TRBV6-1|TRBJ2-1
CASSEVLLEQFF
>TRBV12-3/TRBV12-4|TRBJ2-7
CASSLDRGSEQYF
>TRBV28|TRBJ2-3
CATPGLREDTQYF
>TRBV6-5|TRBJ2-5
CASSTSGDLRTQYF
>TRBV11-1|TRBJ2-7
CASSLTTSGSRDEQYF
>TRBV7-2|TRBJ2-3
CASSLRSRGLTDTQYF
>TRBV28|TRBJ2-3
CASSYPTGPTRHDTDTQYF
>TRBV6-5|TRBJ2-1
CASQAARQGLNEQFF
>TRBV28|TRBJ2-5
CASSSPLSGRAPETQYF
>TRBV28|TRBJ1-2
CASSLYRGGYGYTF
>TRBV3-1/TRBV3-2|TRBJ2-5
CASSQDPTQETQYF
>TRBV6-5|TRBJ1-1
CASRTRLNTEAFF
>TRBV5-4|TRBJ2-1
CASSFKPGQQFF
>TRBV4-1|TRBJ2-3
CASSPGQGDITDTQYF
>TRBV7-8|TRBJ2-7
CASSLVRPSGSNEQYF
>TRBV7-3|TRBJ2-1
CASSSGDTGGPYNEQFF
>TRBV9|TRBJ2-3
CASSVLDSREDTQYF
>TRBV7-8|TRBJ2-3
CASSLVLPRNTDTQYF
>TRBV6-5|TRBJ1-4
CASRAASHNEKLFF
>TRBV18|TRBJ2-2
CASSPGGSNTGELFF
>TRBV28|TRBJ2-3
CASSPTTLAASTDTQYF
>TRBV5-1|TRBJ1-1
CASSLEGQVAEAFF
>TRBV9|TRBJ1-1
CASSARPRQGMNTEAFF
>TRBV15|TRBJ1-3
CATSRDAGSSGNTIYF
>TRBV19|TRBJ1-1
CASSTLNMNTEAFF
>TRBV5-1|TRBJ2-7
CASSPSGGPYEQYF